A single sample gave rise to the 20 T cell receptor beta chains below, sequenced in a study of Ad26.COV2.S vaccination and SARS-CoV-2 variants. Assay: immunoSEQ multiplex PCR; the TCRdb copy retains only in-frame clones and omits some. Of over 110,000 clones in the sample, roughly 90% were seen once. The specimen was peripheral blood, collected after recovery from COVID-19. Receptor source: a human donor who had recovered from COVID-19.

The chain has TRBV28 and TRBJ2-7; the D is unclear. V lost 3 bases to trimming and J lost 0 bases, with 12 bases between them. CDR1 is MDHEN, CDR2 SYDVKM, per germline. CDR3 size: 15 residues. The CDR3 nucleotides are TGTGCCAGCAGTTTCCCGTCCATAAGCTCCTACGAGCAGTACTTC. It is translated as CASSFPSISSYEQYF.

The V call is TRBV27, the J call TRBJ2-7; unclear D gene. Germline CDR1 and CDR2: MNHEY and SMNVEV (reference sequence). CDR3 length: 13 residues. Trimming stripped 7 bases from V and 3 bases from J, with 13 bases between. For the CDR3, the DNA is TGTGCCAGCACCCAGGTAGAAGGCTACGAGCAGTACTTC. Translation gives CASTQVEGYEQYF.

This chain uses TRBV19 with TRBJ2-5, with TRBD1 identical over 10 bases. CDR3 length: 16 residues. Germline loops: CDR1 LNHDA, CDR2 SQIVND (reference sequence). V dropped 1 base and J dropped 5; count of bases not matched to a gene: 7. The CDR3 here is CASSIGGQGDWETQYF. The CDR3 region has the DNA TGTGCCAGTAGTATAGGCGGACAGGGGGATTGGGAGACCCAGTACTTC.

This clone has just one count. The chain uses TRBV6-5 and TRBJ2-5; D is uncertain. The V gene's germline CDR1 is MNHEY and CDR2 SVGAGI. The CDR3 runs 13 residues. Trimming pared 7 bases from V and 0 bases from J, leaving 9 bases between. The CDR3 bases are TGTGCCAGCAACCCCGCCGACCAAGAGACCCAGTACTTC. Residues: CASNPADQETQYF.

The chain recombines TRBV27 with TRBJ2-5; 9 nucleotides match TRBD1. Germline V gene lookup returns CDR1 MNHEY and CDR2 SMNVEV (reference sequence). The J segment lost 9 bases and the V segment lost 5 bases, leaving 7 bases of the junction unmatched. This CDR3 comprises 13 residues. The CDR3 region is CASSPTGGEAQYF. CDR3 coding DNA: TGTGCCAGCAGTCCTACAGGGGGCGAGGCCCAGTACTTC.

CDR3 bases: TGTGCCAGCAGCTTATCAGGGAGGGTGGAGACCCAGTACTTC. It codes for CASSLSGRVETQYF. The genes are TRBV7-2 and TRBJ2-5; 7 positions agree with TRBD2. V dropped 2 bases and J dropped 5; count of bases not matched to a gene: 5. CDR1 is SGHTA, CDR2 FQGNSA, per germline. The CDR3 contains 14 residues.

The chain is built from TRBV19 and TRBJ1-3, with D maybe TRBD1 (6 bases). V was pared by 5 bases and J by 0 bases, with 8 bases between. The CDR3 runs 14 residues. Per the germline V gene, CDR1 is LNHDA and CDR2 is SQIVND (reference sequence). The CDR3 DNA reads TGTGCCAGTAGTTCAGGGGACTCTGGAAACACCATATATTTT. It is translated as CASSSGDSGNTIYF.

The chain recombines TRBV28 with TRBJ2-7; 7 positions match TRBD1. Germline V gene lookup returns CDR1 MDHEN and CDR2 SYDVKM. The CDR3 runs to 19 residues. With 2 bases clipped from V and 5 bases from J, the junction kept 21 bases outside the gene matches. This CDR3 reads CASSLPPRQGWVRWNEQYF. In nucleotides, the CDR3 is TGTGCCAGCAGTTTACCCCCGCGACAGGGTTGGGTCAGATGGAACGAGCAGTACTTC.

The chain links TRBV29-1 to TRBJ2-1, with D hard to call. Germline CDR1 SQVTM, CDR2 ANQGSEA. V dropped 5 bases and J dropped 8 bases, with 10 bases sitting between them. The CDR3 loop spans 11 amino acids. CDR3 sequence reads: CSVSVGDEQFF. CDR3 coding DNA: TGCAGCGTTTCAGTAGGTGATGAGCAGTTCTTC.

J is TRBJ2-1 and V is TRBV27, with D perhaps matching TRBD1 (6 bases). Trimming removed 6 bases at V and 5 bases at J, with 11 bases between. This CDR3 is 13 amino acids long. The germline V gene encodes CDR1 MNHEY and CDR2 SMNVEV (reference sequence). The CDR3 sequence: CASSSQGNNEQFF. The CDR3 DNA follows: TGTGCCAGCAGCTCCCAGGGGAACAATGAGCAGTTCTTC.

This clone has only a few counts. The V call is TRBV6-1, the J call TRBJ2-5; D is ambiguous. Between the trimmed V and J ends, which lost 3 bases and 0 bases, there was a span of 11 bases. The CDR3 covers 15 residues. Per germline, CDR1 MNHNS and CDR2 SASEGT. The chain's CDR3 is CASSESIQYQETQYF. Written as DNA, the CDR3 is TGTGCCAGCAGTGAGTCTATCCAGTACCAAGAGACCCAGTACTTC.

This clone was counted only a few times. This chain joins TRBV14 and TRBJ2-5; 11 bases agree with TRBD1. The germline gives CDR1 SGHDN, CDR2 FVKESK. This CDR3 has 16 residues. With V trimmed by 5 bases and J by 5 bases, 10 bases remained unmatched. CDR3 nucleotides: TGTGCCAGCAGCTCACAATTCGGGACAGGGGGTGAGACCCAGTACTTC. As protein: CASSSQFGTGGETQYF.

The chain uses TRBV5-6 and TRBJ1-4; the D is unclear. Trimming left V 0 bases short and J 8 bases short, with 11 bases between. CDR1 SGHDT and CDR2 YYEEEE come from the germline V gene. The CDR3 extends over 14 amino acids. The CDR3 DNA is TGTGCCAGCAGCTTGGGGCAGACCGGCGAAAAACTGTTTTTT. Protein sequence: CASSLGQTGEKLFF.

This clone was observed once. J is TRBJ1-2 and V is TRBV19; 7 nucleotides align to TRBD1. From germline, CDR1 is LNHDA and CDR2 SQIVND (reference sequence). CDR3 length: 13 residues. V dropped 6 bases and J dropped 7; count of bases not matched to a gene: 8. The DNA of the CDR3 is TGTGCCAGTAGAACCGACAGGGTCAGTGGCTACACCTTC. Translating gives CASRTDRVSGYTF.

The V gene is TRBV6-5, the J gene TRBJ1-1; weak D call: TRBD1 (6 bases). Germline CDR1 reads MNHEY; CDR2 reads SVGAGI. Deletions cut 8 bases from V and 0 bases from J, with 13 bases between. This CDR3 contains 14 residues. The CDR3 DNA is TGTGCCAGCGGGAAACAGGGCTTGAACACTGAAGCTTTCTTT. Translation gives CASGKQGLNTEAFF.

In its sample, this clone was seen a few times. The V call is TRBV9, the J call TRBJ1-1, with D maybe TRBD1 (5 bases). The CDR3 contains 14 residues. From germline, CDR1 is SGDLS and CDR2 YYNGEE. Deletions cut 4 bases from V and 2 bases from J, with 12 bases between. CDR3 residues: CASSFGDGNTEAFF. The CDR3 DNA follows: TGTGCCAGCAGCTTTGGGGACGGTAACACTGAAGCTTTCTTT.

This sequence joins TRBV2 and TRBJ2-5; the D gene is possibly TRBD2 (7 bases). The germline CDR1 and CDR2 sequences are SNHLY and FYNNEI. V was cut by 5 bases and J by 5 bases, with 18 bases left in between. The CDR3 has 15 amino acids. The CDR3 spells CASSRRGGAEETQYF. CDR3 coding DNA: TGTGCCAGCAGTCGCCGAGGGGGGGCGGAGGAGACCCAGTACTTC. Filled out from reference TRBV2 and TRBJ2-5, the complete variable domain reads EPEVTQTPSHQVTQMGQEVILRCVPISNHLYFYWYRQILGQKVEFLVSFYNNEISEKSEIFDDQFSVERPDGSNFTLKIRSTKLEDSAMYFCASSRRGGAEETQYFGPGTRLLVL.

This chain connects TRBV11-2 to TRBJ2-7; D could derive from TRBD1 or TRBD2 (5 bases each). The germline V and J ends were trimmed by 6 bases and 0 bases, with 9 bases remaining between them. Germline lookup yields CDR1 SGHAT and CDR2 FQNNGV. The CDR3 extends over 13 amino acids. The CDR3 region is CASRGPSSYEQYF. CDR3 DNA: TGTGCCAGCAGGGGACCCAGCTCCTACGAGCAGTACTTC. Together with reference TRBV11-2 and TRBJ2-7, the CDR3 gives the full variable domain: EAGVAQSPRYKIIEKRQSVAFWCNPISGHATLYWYQQILGQGPKLLIQFQNNGVVDDSQLPKDRFSAERLKGVDSTLKIQPAKLEDSAVYLCASRGPSSYEQYFGPGTRLTVT.

This rearrangement joins TRBV28 to TRBJ1-1; 7 positions match TRBD1. Trimming removed 5 bases from V and 5 bases from J; junction bases left unmatched: 8. Germline V gene sequence: CDR1 MDHEN, CDR2 SYDVKM. The CDR3 runs 14 residues. The CDR3 region has the DNA TGTGCCAGCAGTGTCAACAGGGGATGGACTGAAGCTTTCTTT. This sequence encodes CASSVNRGWTEAFF.

This chain connects TRBV29-1 to TRBJ2-1, with 9 nucleotides matching TRBD2. This CDR3 has 17 amino acids. The V segment lost 5 bases and the J segment 0 bases; nucleotides outside the gene matches: 11. In germline, CDR1 is SQVTM, CDR2 ANQGSEA. The CDR3 coding sequence is TGCAGCGTTCAGGGCGGGGGGGCTTGGGGCTCCTACAATGAGCAGTTCTTC. It yields the protein CSVQGGGAWGSYNEQFF.